This T cell receptor (beta chain) was sequenced for a study of OX40 agonist ivuxolimab in advanced cancers. CDR1 LNHDA and CDR2 SQIVND come from the germline V gene (reference sequence). The CDR3 has 14 amino acids. The V and J ends lost 5 bases and 0 bases respectively, with 10 bases between them. TCRdb's copy holds only in-frame clones and misses some; the assay was immunoSEQ multiplex PCR. The sample carries about 100,000 clones, 70% to 90% recorded once. The input for sequencing was CD4+ or CD8+ T cells sorted from blood, taken in a trial of the OX40 agonist ivuxolimab. The sequence was collected from an adult with an advanced solid tumor such as melanoma, head and neck, liver or kidney cancer. This chain links TRBV19 with TRBJ1-2; weak D call: TRBD1 (6 bases). The CDR3 region has the DNA TGTGCCAGTAGTCCTCAGGGGCCTAACTATGGCTACACCTTC. It yields the protein CASSPQGPNYGYTF.